Following are 17 T cell receptor beta chains from one sample sequenced in a study of T cell changes during pregnancy in multiple sclerosis. Assay: immunoSEQ multiplex PCR; the TCRdb copy retains only in-frame clones and omits some. The sample carries 59,000 or so clones, roughly 92% recorded once. The sample was peripheral blood, taken in the third trimester of pregnancy. The receptors come from a female donor in good health, enrolled as a control in a pregnancy study.

This chain joins TRBV7-2 and TRBJ1-2, with D perhaps TRBD1 (5 bases). The CDR3 length is 13 residues. Trimming pared 5 bases from V and 4 bases from J, leaving 11 bases between. Germline V CDR1 and CDR2: SGHTA, FQGNSA. Here the CDR3 reads CASSPGLSYGYTF. CDR3 DNA: TGTGCCAGCAGCCCGGGACTGAGCTATGGCTACACCTTC.

CDR3 region: CASSPTEVYYNEQFF. CDR3 in DNA: TGTGCCAGCAGCCCAACGGAGGTATACTACAATGAGCAGTTCTTC. The rearrangement links TRBV7-8 to TRBJ2-1; tentatively, D is TRBD2 (5 bases). Trimming removed 5 bases from V and 3 bases from J, with 14 bases in between. CDR1 SGHVS and CDR2 FQNEAQ come from the germline V gene. CDR3 length: 15 amino acids.

In this sample, this clone turned up a few times. V and J are TRBV6-4 and TRBJ2-3; 10 bases fit TRBD1. The CDR3 is 15 residues long. The germline gives CDR1 MRHNA, CDR2 SNTAGT. V was clipped by 0 bases and J by 4 bases; unmatched bases: 1. CDR3 nucleotide sequence: TGTGCCAGCAGTGACTCGACAGGGGGCGCAGATACGCAGTATTTT. Amino acid sequence: CASSDSTGGADTQYF.

This sequence joins TRBV4-2 and TRBJ2-2; 14 bases match TRBD2. The CDR3 has 19 residues. Germline trimming cut 4 bases from V and 2 bases from J; bases unmatched to any gene: 9. CDR1 is LGHNA and CDR2 is YNFKEQ in the germline V gene. In DNA, the CDR3 is TGTGCCAGCAGCCGACTAGCGGGGGGGGGTTTAACCAACACCGGGGAGCTGTTTTTT. Residues: CASSRLAGGGLTNTGELFF.

V is TRBV13 and J is TRBJ2-2; TRBD1 agrees at 8 bases. J gave up 5 bases and V 4 bases, and 6 bases lay outside the gene matches. This CDR3 region has 15 residues. CDR1 PRHDT and CDR2 FYEKMQ come from the germline V gene (reference sequence). The CDR3 DNA is TGTGCCAGCAGCTCCCGGACAGGGAGGACCGGGGAGCTGTTTTTT. It translates to CASSSRTGRTGELFF.

The gene calls are TRBV6-6 and TRBJ2-3; 11 nucleotides align to TRBD1. J lost 0 bases, V lost 5 bases, and 4 bases had no gene match. Germline V CDR1 and CDR2: MNHNY, SVGAGI (reference sequence). CDR3 length equals 16 residues. In DNA form, the CDR3 reads TGTGCCAGCAGTAGGGACAGGGGGACGAGCACAGATACGCAGTATTTT. This translates into CASSRDRGTSTDTQYF.

This sequence joins TRBV7-9 and TRBJ2-2; 15 nucleotides line up with TRBD2. The junction had 13 bases not matched to a gene; V was cut back by 5 bases and J by 6 bases. From germline, CDR1 is SEHNR and CDR2 FQNEAQ (reference sequence). The CDR3 has 19 residues. The CDR3 nucleotides are TGTGCCAGCAGCGCCGGACTAGCGGGGGGGGATCTCAGTCCCGGGGAGCTGTTTTTT. It yields the protein CASSAGLAGGDLSPGELFF.

V is TRBV18 and J is TRBJ2-7, with TRBD1 as a possible D gene (5 bases). CDR3 size: 14 residues. Germline V lookup: CDR1 KGHSH, CDR2 LQKENI. Trimming pared 2 bases from V and 2 bases from J, leaving 10 bases between. The CDR3 reads CASSPSDSPYEQYF. The CDR3 DNA follows: TGTGCCAGCTCACCATCCGACAGTCCCTACGAGCAGTACTTC.

The rearrangement uses TRBV29-1 and TRBJ2-2; possibly TRBD1 for D (7 bases). Germline V gene data show CDR1 as SQVTM and CDR2 as ANQGSEA. V shed 0 bases and J shed 6 bases, with 20 bases lying between them. The CDR3 has 17 residues. CDR3 coding DNA: TGCAGCGTTGAAGATCGGAGGACAGGAGGGTTTCCCGGGGAGCTGTTTTTT. It is translated as CSVEDRRTGGFPGELFF.

The chain links TRBV5-1 to TRBJ1-1; TRBD1 matches 11 bases. V was clipped by 4 bases and J by 3 bases; unmatched bases: 5. CDR3 length: 15 amino acids. Looked up from germline, CDR1 is SGHRS and CDR2 is YFSETQ. The CDR3 region has the DNA TGCGCCAGCAGCACGGGACAGGGGGGTTACACTGAAGCTTTCTTT. This sequence encodes CASSTGQGGYTEAFF. Variable domain in full (rest from reference TRBV5-1 and TRBJ1-1): KAGVTQTPRYLIKTRGQQVTLSCSPISGHRSVSWYQQTPGQGLQFLFEYFSETQRNKGNFPGRFSGRQFSNSRSEMNVSTLELGDSALYLCASSTGQGGYTEAFFGQGTRLTVV.

The chain has TRBV18 and TRBJ1-2, with 9 bases aligning to TRBD1. Germline values: CDR1 KGHSH, CDR2 LQKENI. The trim removed 2 bases at V and 7 bases at J, leaving 8 bases unmatched. The CDR3 length is 15 residues. CDR3 amino acids: CASSPFPGQGGGYTF. The DNA for the CDR3 is TGTGCCAGCTCACCATTCCCGGGACAGGGAGGTGGCTACACCTTC.

V usage is TRBV9 and J usage is TRBJ2-3, with TRBD2 matching 7 bases. Looked up from germline, CDR1 is SGDLS and CDR2 is YYNGEE. V shed 0 bases, J shed 1 base, and the junction held 5 bases outside the gene matches. This CDR3 comprises 16 residues. The CDR3 DNA is TGTGCCAGCAGCGTAGGGGCCGCGGGGGGCACAGATACGCAGTATTTT. As protein: CASSVGAAGGTDTQYF.

The rearrangement uses TRBV5-6 and TRBJ1-5; 8 bases fit TRBD1. V trimming: 3 bases; J trimming: 4 bases; junction bases outside the gene matches: 3. The CDR3 spans 14 residues. Germline CDR1 SGHDT, CDR2 YYEEEE. The CDR3 protein is CASSSGQGNQPQHF. CDR3 sequence (DNA): TGTGCCAGCAGCTCCGGACAGGGAAATCAGCCCCAGCATTTT.

The gene calls are TRBV7-2 and TRBJ1-2; no firm D call. V gave up 1 base and J gave up 2 bases, with 11 bases separating them. This CDR3 is 15 amino acids long. Germline lookup yields CDR1 SGHTA and CDR2 FQGNSA. CDR3 region: CASSLEHRPNYGYTF. The CDR3 DNA sequence: TGTGCCAGCAGCTTAGAGCACAGACCGAACTATGGCTACACCTTC.

The chain recombines TRBV19 with TRBJ2-1; possible D gene TRBD1, 6 bases. Trimming left V 7 bases short and J 10 bases short, with 29 bases between. There are 17 residues in the CDR3. Germline-derived CDR1 and CDR2 are LNHDA and SQIVND (reference sequence). CDR3 region: CASIGTRAEIYNEEQFF. CDR3 in DNA: TGTGCCAGTATAGGGACACGCGCTGAAATTTACAATGAAGAGCAGTTCTTC.

The chain links TRBV7-2 to TRBJ2-7; 11 bases are a match to TRBD2. The CDR3 spans 14 residues. Unmatched junction bases numbered 2, after V lost 1 base and J lost 6 bases. Germline V gives CDR1 SGHTA, CDR2 FQGNSA. CDR3: CASSLGLAGGEQYF. CDR3 sequence (DNA): TGTGCCAGCAGCTTAGGGCTAGCGGGGGGCGAGCAGTACTTC.

This clone came up a few times. The chain joins TRBV5-1 to TRBJ2-7; the D gene is possibly TRBD2 (6 bases). Trimming pared 0 bases from V and 2 bases from J, leaving 12 bases between. CDR3 length: 15 amino acids. CDR1 is SGHRS, CDR2 YFSETQ, per germline. CDR3 coding DNA: TGCGCCAGCAGCTTGGAGGCGGGGACCACCTACGAGCAGTACTTC. Its protein is CASSLEAGTTYEQYF.